These 20 T cell receptor beta chains were all obtained from the same sample, sequenced in a study of cytomegalovirus exposure and HLA in healthy donors (dated by TCRdb to the late 2010s). The receptor library was made with the immunoSEQ multiplex PCR assay. For the multiplex PCR, a mixture combining 60 forward primers for TCR Vbeta segments and 13 reverse primers for TCR Jbeta segments was used. Entries here come from immuneACCESS through TCRdb and include only in-frame sequences with V and J called. Some clones fail to appear in such tables; in the studies checked, an unresolved V gene covers under half of the shortfall, and the cause of the remainder is unknown. The sample includes over 90,000 clones, with approximately 64% observed a single time. The top ten clonotypes cover roughly 3.3% of the sample. Sequenced sample: PBMCs. Receptors originate from a woman between 45 and 65 years old in good health and CMV-seronegative.

There are a few counts of this clone. V usage is TRBV29-1 and J usage is TRBJ2-3, with a tentative D call TRBD1 (5 bases). With 5 bases removed from V and 2 bases from J, the gap between germline ends came to 11 bases. CDR1 and CDR2 (germline): SQVTM, ANQGSEA. CDR3 length equals 13 residues. The CDR3 protein is CSVKQALTDTQYF. DNA for the CDR3: TGCAGCGTTAAACAGGCCCTCACAGATACGCAGTATTTT.

This clone appeared a single time. This rearrangement joins TRBV6-1 to TRBJ2-6; 7 bases fit TRBD1. The germline CDR1 and CDR2 sequences are MNHNS and SASEGT. CDR3 length: 14 amino acids. V was clipped by 6 bases and J by 1 base; unmatched bases: 0. As DNA, the CDR3 is TGTGCCAGCAGGGGACAGTCTGGGGCCAACGTCCTGACTTTC. This codes for CASRGQSGANVLTF.

This clone was picked up a small number of times. This chain connects TRBV28 to TRBJ2-1, with D tentatively TRBD2 (5 bases). Trimming left V 6 bases short and J 0 bases short, with 15 bases between. Germline-derived CDR1 and CDR2 are MDHEN and SYDVKM. There are 16 residues in the CDR3. CDR3 in DNA: TGTGCCAGCAGACGTACGAAGCGGATCTCCTACAATGAGCAGTTCTTC. Protein sequence: CASRRTKRISYNEQFF. The whole variable domain, remainder taken from reference TRBV28 and TRBJ2-1, is DVKVTQSSRYLVKRTGEKVFLECVQDMDHENMFWYRQDPGLGLRLIYFSYDVKMKEKGDIPEGYSVSREKKERFSLILESASTNQTSMYLCASRRTKRISYNEQFFGPGTRLTVL.

The V and J genes are TRBV10-3 and TRBJ2-7, with 7 positions matching TRBD1. Losses at the gene ends were 0 bases for V and 2 bases for J; bases not matched to a gene: 4. CDR3 length: 15 amino acids. CDR1 and CDR2 from the germline V gene are ENHRY and SYGVKD. The CDR3 reads CAISESRTGAYEQYF. In DNA form, the CDR3 reads TGTGCCATCAGTGAGTCTCGGACAGGTGCCTACGAGCAGTACTTC.

The V call is TRBV14, the J call TRBJ2-7; D might be TRBD1 (6 bases). V was trimmed by 4 bases and J by 4 bases, leaving 17 bases between them. This CDR3 has 15 residues. Germline V gene sequence: CDR1 SGHDN, CDR2 FVKESK. The CDR3 nucleotides are TGTGCCAGCAGCCGACGAGAGGGGGTCCTGTACGAGCAGTACTTC. Its translation: CASSRREGVLYEQYF.

This rearrangement joins TRBV18 to TRBJ2-5; D may be TRBD1 (5 bases). This CDR3 region has 14 residues. Germline CDR1 is KGHSH and CDR2 is LQKENI. The V gene lost 2 bases and the J gene lost 2 bases, with 9 bases spanning the gap. CDR3 loop: CASSPYTGQETQYF. The CDR3 DNA reads TGTGCCAGCTCACCATACACAGGACAAGAGACCCAGTACTTC.

V is TRBV28 and J is TRBJ1-2; no firm D call. The germline V gene has CDR1 MDHEN and CDR2 SYDVKM. The CDR3 covers 14 residues. V was trimmed by 1 base and J by 4 bases, leaving 10 bases between them. The CDR3 coding sequence is TGTGCCAGCAGTTTATTATCGGGTGGCTATGGCTACACCTTC. Amino acid sequence: CASSLLSGGYGYTF.

The rearrangement uses TRBV7-2 and TRBJ2-4, with D possibly matching TRBD2 (6 bases). V was shortened by 5 bases and J by 7 bases, with 9 bases between the two germline ends. The V gene's germline CDR1 is SGHTA and CDR2 FQGNSA. The CDR3 runs to 12 residues. CDR3 in DNA: TGTGCCAGCAGCGAAAGCGGGAACATTCAGTACTTC. Its translation: CASSESGNIQYF. The entire variable domain, with the rest obtained from reference TRBV7-2 and TRBJ2-4, is as follows: GAGVSQSPSNKVTEKGKDVELRCDPISGHTALYWYRQSLGQGLEFLIYFQGNSAPDKSGLPSDRFSAERTGGSVSTLTIQRTQQEDSAVYLCASSESGNIQYFGAGTRLSVL.

The CDR3 protein is CASRREGNQPQHF. CDR3 bases: TGTGCCAGCAGAAGGGAGGGCAATCAGCCCCAGCATTTT. The V and J genes are TRBV28 and TRBJ1-5; D not resolved. This CDR3 region has 13 residues. V lost 6 bases and J 2 bases, leaving 8 bases between the germline ends. Germline loops: CDR1 MDHEN, CDR2 SYDVKM.

The genes are TRBV7-8 and TRBJ2-5; 11 bases are a match to TRBD2. This CDR3 contains 17 residues. CDR1 and CDR2 from the germline V gene are SGHVS and FQNEAQ. V lost 4 bases and J lost 3; bases outside the gene matches: 10. Written as DNA, the CDR3 is TGTGCCAGCAGCTCCTTCCTGGGACTAGCGGAGAAAGAGACCCAGTACTTC. Translated: CASSSFLGLAEKETQYF.

V is TRBV13 and J is TRBJ2-1; a possible D gene is TRBD2 (6 bases). The CDR3 spans 14 residues. The V gene's germline CDR1 is PRHDT and CDR2 FYEKMQ (reference sequence). Trimming removed 0 bases at V and 4 bases at J, with 7 bases between. The CDR3 spells CASSLGGRYNEQFF. DNA of the CDR3: TGTGCCAGCAGCTTAGGCGGGAGATACAATGAGCAGTTCTTC.

This clone was observed a few times. The V gene is TRBV10-3, the J gene TRBJ2-3; D might be TRBD1 (5 bases). Trimming shortened V by 2 bases and J by 3 bases, and 15 bases separated the two germline ends. The CDR3 has 16 residues. CDR1 ENHRY and CDR2 SYGVKD come from the germline V gene. The CDR3, as DNA: TGTGCCATCAGTGAGAGGGGCAGGGAATGGACAGATACGCAGTATTTT. It specifies CAISERGREWTDTQYF.

This chain's CDR3 is CASSTLDLTSEKLFF. CDR3 DNA: TGTGCCAGTAGTACCCTTGATCTTACAAGTGAAAAACTGTTTTTT. The chain combines TRBV19 with TRBJ1-4; D is undetermined. Germline V gene data show CDR1 as LNHDA and CDR2 as SQIVND (reference sequence). The CDR3 is made up of 15 amino acids. V shed 4 bases and J shed 7 bases, with 16 bases lying between them.

The chain carries TRBV2 and TRBJ1-3, with 10 bases matching TRBD1. The CDR3 loop spans 15 amino acids. V shed 4 bases, J shed 0 bases, and the junction held 0 bases outside the gene matches. The germline gives CDR1 SNHLY, CDR2 FYNNEI. The CDR3 region is CASSGTGGSGNTIYF. CDR3 DNA sequence: TGTGCCAGCAGTGGGACAGGGGGCTCTGGAAACACCATATATTTT.

The table lists this clone with a few counts. CDR3 in amino acids: CASRRYWDNGEQFF. CDR3 in DNA: TGTGCCAGCAGACGGTACTGGGACAACGGTGAGCAGTTCTTC. The V call is TRBV6-4, the J call TRBJ2-1; TRBD1 is a possible D gene (6 bases). The CDR3 runs 14 residues. Between the trimmed V and J ends, which lost 6 bases and 9 bases, there was a span of 18 bases. Germline V CDR1 and CDR2: MRHNA, SNTAGT.

V usage is TRBV29-1 and J usage is TRBJ2-7; a possible D gene is TRBD2 (5 bases). Germline lookup yields CDR1 SQVTM and CDR2 ANQGSEA. CDR3 length equals 12 residues. Deletions cut 5 bases from V and 2 bases from J, with 10 bases between. CDR3 nucleotides: TGCAGCGTTTTGACGGGGACCTACGAGCAGTACTTC. Translating gives CSVLTGTYEQYF.

This chain joins TRBV6-1 and TRBJ2-7; 7 nucleotides match TRBD2. V lost 4 bases to trimming and J lost 6 bases; unmatched junction nucleotides: 3. Germline CDR1 reads MNHNS; CDR2 reads SASEGT. The CDR3 length is 12 residues. CDR3 nucleotide sequence: TGTGCCAGCAGTGGATTAGCGGGCGAGCAGTACTTC. As protein: CASSGLAGEQYF.

This clone was detected a few times. This chain uses TRBV4-3 with TRBJ2-5; 7 bases are a match to TRBD2. The CDR3 length is 17 residues. Germline CDR1 and CDR2: LGHNA and YSLEER. After removal of 0 bases from V and 1 base from J, the junction contained 8 bases not matched to a gene. For the CDR3, the DNA is TGCGCCAGCAGCCAAGATGCGATAGCGGGCGTCCAAGAGACCCAGTACTTC. Protein: CASSQDAIAGVQETQYF.

V is TRBV15 and J is TRBJ2-5; unclear D gene. CDR1 and CDR2 (germline): LNHNV, YYDKDF (reference sequence). The V gene lost 1 base and the J gene lost 3 bases, with 3 bases spanning the gap. The CDR3 is made up of 12 amino acids. This CDR3 is CATSRAEETQYF. CDR3 in DNA: TGTGCCACCAGCAGAGCAGAAGAGACCCAGTACTTC.

This rearrangement joins TRBV6-5 to TRBJ2-2, with 7 bases fitting TRBD1. Germline V gives CDR1 MNHEY, CDR2 SVGAGI. CDR3 length: 16 residues. V lost 2 bases, J lost 4 bases, and 7 bases stayed unmatched. The CDR3 DNA follows: TGTGCCAGCAGTTACAGTGGGGCAGGGGGCACCGGGGAGCTGTTTTTT. Amino acids: CASSYSGAGGTGELFF.